This T cell receptor beta chain was sequenced during a study of shared clonotypes between healthy human individuals (dated by TCRdb to the early 2020s). About the study as a whole: A few men and a couple of women, aged 18 to 49 years, made up the cohort. Between about 0.9 and 10 billion PBMCs per donor were obtained by leukapheresis. To estimate repertoire size and how much clonotypes are shared between individuals, the study performed deep sequencing of blood TCR repertoires from five healthy adults. Per donor, three plates each were used for CD4 naive and CD4 memory, two for CD8 naive, and one for CD8 memory. Libraries were prepared and TCR repertoires were sequenced by different laboratories using diverse techniques, in order to increase sequencing depth and limit assay-specific biases. The study at large found these results: Because the study included a small number of donors, the genetic and exposure-history diversity represented was limited. Compared with non-shared clonotypes, the clonotypes found in all four sorted-subset donors had higher generation probabilities. When four donors were compared, the shared fraction of clonotypes was around 5.1% for naive CD4, roughly 3.3% for naive CD8, more than 2% for memory CD4, and less than 0.45% for memory CD8. Incomplete sequencing was indicated by rarefaction of sorted-subset datasets, despite the large sequencing depth. Pairwise subsampling indicated that sequencing depth was expected to affect the degree of clonotype sharing among donors. Sampling was limited to blood, and TCR repertoires in tissue likely differ from TCR repertoires in blood. Estimated clonotype richness was generally larger for naive than for memory subsets.

TCR CDR3 regions were amplified from genomic DNA by multiplex PCR using the deep immunoSEQ assay. For each cell subset, the extracted genomic DNA was distributed evenly across all wells of several immunoSEQ 96-well plates, and each plate served as one replicate. For sorted subsets, 200 to 250 ng of genomic DNA, equivalent to around 30,000 T cell genomes, went into each replicate PCR. Purified libraries were measured with a Qubit 3.0 fluorometer, size-checked on a Bioanalyzer 2100, and measured again with the KAPA Library Quantification kit. Every immunoSEQ 96-well plate was sequenced on a separate single-read 150-cycle Illumina NextSeq 550 flow cell. The published analysis was carried out like this. Because the immunoSEQ output held only junctional sequences and lacked quality scores, the filtering could not match the filtering applied to full-length reads. Sequences were annotated with PyIR, a Python wrapper for IgBLAST v1.9, and V/J genes and CDR3 were assigned using IMGT germline references. Reads were removed for weak V/J assignments (E-value above 1e-6), missing CDR3, stop codons, out-of-frame junctions, or ambiguous translated residues. V3J clonotypes were defined as sequences sharing the same inferred V gene, J gene, and CDR3 amino acid sequence. To compute the percentage overlap between repertoires, the number of shared unique clonotypes was divided by the size of the smaller repertoire. Repertoire richness was assessed with RTK rarefaction, the Chao1 estimator, and Recon v2.1 estimates of unobserved clonotypes. Generation probabilities were computed with OLGA for all TCRbeta clonotypes obtained by the gDNA method from four donors. Not all clones reach the TCRdb copy of this immuneACCESS table, which keeps in-frame sequences only. Checked studies attribute under half of the gap to unresolved V genes and leave the rest unexplained. V, J and clone size are taken as reported in that table, and D and trimming were inferred from the DNA itself. Present in this sample are approximately 2.1 million clones, approximately 95% of which were seen just once. The top ten hold 0.35% to 0.5% of the sample.

Donors were healthy HIV-negative adults with no recently reported acute infections or vaccinations. Only Caucasian adults living in Nashville, Tennessee, USA were represented among the donors. CD4+ T cells were enriched by magnetic negative selection; naive cells were then positively selected on CD45RA, and the negative fraction formed the memory subset. Blood was collected by leukapheresis, and PBMCs were isolated by Ficoll-Histopaque density gradient centrifugation and then cryopreserved in liquid nitrogen vapor phase. Analytical flow cytometry was used to check the purity and quantity of each magnetically sorted T cell population. Each sorted fraction had its genomic DNA isolated and then quantified by UV absorbance on a Nanodrop 2000c. Germline trimming: 7 bases from V, 2 bases from J; junction bases outside gene matches: 4. Reading from cysteine to phenylalanine, the CDR3 counts 12 amino acids. Only CDR3 DNA is held: 36 bases, read in frame from base 1. As encoded in the germline V gene, CDR1 is SQVTM while CDR2 is ANQGSEA.

This clone was recorded a few times. Its antigen remains undetermined. Base-call qualities are not available, and no considerably larger clone is one nucleotide away. Rearrangement joined TRBV29-1 to TRBJ2-7; 8 junctional bases match TRBD1. This receptor was taken from a man aged 18 to 30 in good health. Some clones in this sample may be carry-over from other donors' samples. The sequenced sample was naive CD4+ T cells from PBMCs. The cell subset or site label on this specimen signifies: CD45RA+ positively selected. The DNA sequence is given as TGCAGCGGCCAGGACAGGGCCTACGAGCAGTACTTC. Protein translation: CSGQDRAYEQYF.